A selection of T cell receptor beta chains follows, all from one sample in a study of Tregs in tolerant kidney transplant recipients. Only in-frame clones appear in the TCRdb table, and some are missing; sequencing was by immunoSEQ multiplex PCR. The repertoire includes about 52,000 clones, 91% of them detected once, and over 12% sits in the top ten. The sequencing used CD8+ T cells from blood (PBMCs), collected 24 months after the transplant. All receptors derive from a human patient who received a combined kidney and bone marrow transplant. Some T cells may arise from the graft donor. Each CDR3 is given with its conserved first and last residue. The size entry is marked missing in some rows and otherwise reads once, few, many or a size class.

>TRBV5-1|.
CASSQSGLAGRETQYF
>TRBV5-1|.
CASSSVGDGTGYGYTF
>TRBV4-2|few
CASSPQYPTGRDTQYF
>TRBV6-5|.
CASRQTFRELNEQFF
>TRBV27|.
CASALSYNEQFF
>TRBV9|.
CASSVSGGEGEQYF
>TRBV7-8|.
CASSLRPGEQYF
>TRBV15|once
CATSRDPRRANYGYTF
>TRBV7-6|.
CASSPTIGYSSYNSPLHF
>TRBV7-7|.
CASSSAGGEQFF
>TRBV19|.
CASSMGSYNEQFF
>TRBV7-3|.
CASSLLGGGSYEQYF
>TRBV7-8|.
CASSSQGLLGEKLFF
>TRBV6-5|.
CASSSPREGVSGYTF
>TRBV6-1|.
CASSELGRVYEQYF
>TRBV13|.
CASSTRRGTSGRGGQETQYF
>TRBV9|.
CASSASGTSLAQDTQYF
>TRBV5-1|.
CASSLAGDRATDTQYF
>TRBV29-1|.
CSVAVWAGKYNEQFF
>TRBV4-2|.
CASSQDPGFRNSPLYF
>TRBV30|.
CAWRPGVGPNEKLFF
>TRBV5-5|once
CASSPGTGVAYGYTF